This T cell receptor beta chain emerged from a study of T cells in Graves' hyperthyroidism and ophthalmopathy. This CDR3 spans 17 amino acids. Trimming cost V 3 bases and J 1 base, with 18 bases left between them. Germline V gene lookup returns CDR1 GTSNPN and CDR2 SVGIG (reference sequence). Graves' hyperthyroidism without ophthalmopathy progression within 18 months was termed stable. Any patient presenting with uncontrolled infection, other autoimmune disease, pregnancy or lactation was left out. Researchers took RNA transcripts and amplified the TCR beta CDR3 regions from them. Initially, a first-round RT-PCR of the TCR CDR3 employed the HTBI primer set. Using its own MiXCR run on the multiplex PCR reads, TCRdb lists one record per CDR3 protein. The sample holds 700,000 or so distinct CDR3 sequences, roughly 15% seen once. Notes on this clonotype: Given a much more abundant clone one base away, this may be a read error.

This rearrangement joins TRBV30 to TRBJ2-2, with no clear D. Sequencing was performed on blood. This clonotype originated in a man between 18 and 35 years old with Graves' hyperthyroidism. CDR3 protein: CAWSGPPLTQNTGELFF. Written as DNA, the CDR3 is TGTGCCTGGAGCGGCCCTCCACTGACTCAGAACACCGGGGAGCTGTTTTTT.